This is a list of T cell receptor beta chains from one sample in a study of early T cells in non-severe SARS-CoV-2 infection. MiXCR, run by TCRdb on the 5' RACE reads, gives a single entry per CDR3 protein. This sample has over 95,000 distinct CDR3 sequences; 15% to 20% occur once, and the top ten carry 1.3%. Sequenced: whole blood. The receptors come from an adult who was a healthcare worker with PCR-confirmed SARS-CoV-2 infection or an uninfected control (not recorded which). Each CDR3 is given with its conserved first and last residue. D genes are given only for firm matches. Expanded clones get a size class; other rows say once, few or many, or leave the size out.

size: .
D: TRBD1
J: TRBJ1-1
V: TRBV20-1
CDR3: CSADKSYRGTEAFF
DNA: TGCAGTGCTGACAAGTCCTACAGGGGAACTGAAGCTTTCTTT

size: few
D: .
J: TRBJ2-3
V: TRBV20-1
CDR3: CSARDTKRTTDTQYF
DNA: TGCAGTGCTAGAGATACCAAGAGGACCACAGATACGCAGTATTTT

size: few
D: .
J: TRBJ1-2
V: TRBV11-2
CDR3: CASSLGIGRSYGYTF
DNA: TGTGCCAGCAGCTTAGGGATCGGACGGTCCTATGGCTACACCTTC

size: .
D: .
J: TRBJ1-5
V: TRBV29-1
CDR3: CSVGGQPQHF
DNA: TGCAGCGTTGGAGGCCAGCCCCAGCATTTT

size: few
D: .
J: TRBJ1-6
V: TRBV6-2/TRBV6-3
CDR3: CASSIGTLDGSSPLHF
DNA: TGTGCCAGCAGTATCGGGACTCTCGACGGGAGTTCACCCCTCCACTTT

size: few
D: .
J: TRBJ1-5
V: TRBV2
CDR3: CASSSTGQGPNQPQHF
DNA: TGTGCCAGCAGTTCCACCGGGCAGGGCCCTAATCAGCCCCAGCATTTT

size: .
D: .
J: TRBJ2-5
V: TRBV5-4
CDR3: CASSLAGAGETQYF
DNA: TGTGCCAGCAGCTTGGCGGGAGCGGGAGAGACCCAGTACTTC

size: .
D: TRBD1
J: TRBJ2-5
V: TRBV12-3/TRBV12-4
CDR3: CASSLRQGSETQYF
DNA: TGTGCCAGCAGTTTGAGACAGGGTAGCGAGACCCAGTACTTC

size: .
D: TRBD1
J: TRBJ1-5
V: TRBV19
CDR3: CASSAPPGGSQPQHF
DNA: TGTGCCAGTAGTGCCCCCCCAGGGGGGAGTCAGCCCCAGCATTTT

size: .
D: .
J: TRBJ1-1
V: TRBV13
CDR3: CASSLEDRTEAFF
DNA: TGTGCCAGCAGCTTAGAGGACCGGACTGAAGCTTTCTTT

size: .
D: TRBD2
J: TRBJ2-2
V: TRBV6-1
CDR3: CASGVSGRAGELFF
DNA: TGTGCCAGCGGTGTTAGCGGGAGAGCCGGGGAGCTGTTTTTT

size: many
D: .
J: TRBJ2-6
V: TRBV7-2
CDR3: CASSWERTGANVLTF
DNA: TGTGCCAGCAGCTGGGAGAGGACTGGGGCCAACGTCCTGACTTTC

size: .
D: .
J: TRBJ2-2
V: TRBV7-2
CDR3: CASSLIGLFTGELFF
DNA: TGTGCCAGCAGCTTAATAGGGCTGTTCACCGGGGAGCTGTTTTTT

size: few
D: .
J: TRBJ1-2
V: TRBV7-2
CDR3: CASSFDTNYGYTF
DNA: TGTGCCAGCAGCTTCGACACCAACTATGGCTACACCTTC

size: many
D: TRBD2
J: TRBJ2-1
V: TRBV6-2/TRBV6-3
CDR3: CASSYSAGGVEQFF
DNA: TGTGCCAGCAGTTACTCGGCGGGAGGCGTTGAGCAGTTCTTC

size: few
D: TRBD1
J: TRBJ2-4
V: TRBV28
CDR3: CASSDRVVKNIQYF
DNA: TGTGCCAGCAGTGACAGGGTTGTCAAAAACATTCAGTACTTC

size: few
D: TRBD2
J: TRBJ2-1
V: TRBV29-1
CDR3: CSVRLARYNEQFF
DNA: TGCAGCGTCCGACTAGCGCGTTACAATGAGCAGTTCTTC

size: few
D: .
J: TRBJ1-6
V: TRBV2
CDR3: CASSEAGGWNSPLHF
DNA: TGTGCCAGCAGTGAAGCGGGGGGCTGGAATTCACCCCTCCACTTT

size: few
D: .
J: TRBJ1-6
V: TRBV7-2
CDR3: CASSLNTAGSSPLHF
DNA: TGTGCCAGCAGCCTTAACACCGCTGGGAGTTCACCCCTCCACTTT

size: .
D: .
J: TRBJ1-1
V: TRBV5-6
CDR3: CASSLFGTRKTEAFF
DNA: TGTGCCAGCAGCTTGTTCGGGACACGAAAAACTGAAGCTTTCTTT

size: few
D: .
J: TRBJ2-1
V: TRBV20-1
CDR3: CSARDPTAYNEQFF
DNA: TGCAGTGCTAGAGATCCGACAGCTTACAATGAGCAGTTCTTC

size: few
D: .
J: TRBJ2-2
V: TRBV30
CDR3: CAWRNERDTGELFF
DNA: TGTGCCTGGAGGAACGAGCGGGACACCGGGGAGCTGTTTTTT

size: many
D: .
J: TRBJ1-2
V: TRBV29-1
CDR3: CSVEDRQVVASYGYTF
DNA: TGCAGCGTTGAAGATCGACAGGTCGTGGCGTCCTATGGCTACACCTTC

size: many
D: .
J: TRBJ2-7
V: TRBV19
CDR3: CASSPGYGTYEQYF
DNA: TGTGCCAGTAGTCCGGGCTATGGCACCTACGAGCAGTACTTC

size: .
D: .
J: TRBJ2-1
V: TRBV4-2
CDR3: CASSQGTDQYNEQFF
DNA: TGTGCCAGCAGCCAAGGGACAGACCAATACAATGAGCAGTTCTTC

size: .
D: TRBD2
J: TRBJ2-1
V: TRBV6-5
CDR3: CASSKTVGTSNEQFF
DNA: TGTGCCAGCAGTAAAACAGTCGGGACTAGCAATGAGCAGTTCTTC

size: many
D: TRBD2
J: TRBJ2-7
V: TRBV12-3/TRBV12-4
CDR3: CASSLLAGGTYEQYF
DNA: TGTGCCAGCAGCCTTCTAGCGGGAGGGACTTACGAGCAGTACTTC

size: few
D: .
J: TRBJ2-1
V: TRBV9
CDR3: CASSAEGASFNEQFF
DNA: TGTGCCAGCAGCGCCGAGGGTGCTAGCTTCAATGAGCAGTTCTTC

size: many
D: .
J: TRBJ2-1
V: TRBV20-1
CDR3: CSARVVGSYNEQFF
DNA: TGCAGTGCTAGAGTCGTCGGGAGTTACAATGAGCAGTTCTTC

size: many
D: .
J: TRBJ1-5
V: TRBV2
CDR3: CASRGGNQPQHF
DNA: TGTGCCAGCAGGGGTGGGAATCAGCCCCAGCATTTT

size: .
D: TRBD1
J: TRBJ1-2
V: TRBV7-6
CDR3: CASSSDPGQGARSGYTF
DNA: TGTGCCAGCAGCTCTGACCCGGGACAGGGAGCAAGAAGTGGCTACACCTTC

size: few
D: .
J: TRBJ2-5
V: TRBV29-1
CDR3: CSVAGREMPQETQYF
DNA: TGCAGCGTTGCGGGTAGGGAAATGCCCCAAGAGACCCAGTACTTC

size: few
D: TRBD2
J: TRBJ2-7
V: TRBV28
CDR3: CASSLLPGLAGAEQYF
DNA: TGTGCCAGCAGTTTACTCCCGGGACTAGCGGGAGCCGAGCAGTACTTC

size: .
D: TRBD2
J: TRBJ2-1
V: TRBV4-1
CDR3: CASSHGLAGGSSYNEQFF
DNA: TGCGCCAGCAGCCATGGACTAGCGGGAGGCAGCTCCTACAATGAGCAGTTCTTC

size: many
D: .
J: TRBJ2-1
V: TRBV6-5
CDR3: CASKPWGASYNEQFF
DNA: TGTGCCAGCAAACCGTGGGGGGCTTCCTACAATGAGCAGTTCTTC

size: .
D: .
J: TRBJ2-1
V: TRBV7-9
CDR3: CASSFPLQTAEVNEQFF
DNA: TGTGCCAGCAGCTTTCCCCTCCAGACAGCCGAAGTAAATGAGCAGTTCTTC

size: .
D: TRBD2
J: TRBJ2-7
V: TRBV27
CDR3: CASRSGRARYEQYF
DNA: TGTGCCAGCAGGAGCGGGAGGGCCAGGTACGAGCAGTACTTC

size: once
D: TRBD1
J: TRBJ2-6
V: TRBV9
CDR3: CASTRTGGSTGANVLTF
DNA: TGTGCCAGCACTCGGACAGGGGGCTCTACTGGGGCCAACGTCCTGACTTTC

size: .
D: TRBD2
J: TRBJ2-7
V: TRBV29-1
CDR3: CSVLAGGGEQYF
DNA: TGCAGCGTTCTAGCGGGAGGGGGAGAGCAGTACTTC

size: few
D: .
J: TRBJ2-1
V: TRBV7-8
CDR3: CASSSRSGSSYNEQFF
DNA: TGTGCCAGCAGCTCCCGAAGCGGTAGCTCCTACAATGAGCAGTTCTTC

size: .
D: .
J: TRBJ2-3
V: TRBV11-2
CDR3: CASSRRQRPSTDTQYF
DNA: TGTGCCAGTTCCAGGCGCCAGAGACCGAGCACAGATACGCAGTATTTT

size: few
D: .
J: TRBJ2-7
V: TRBV7-9
CDR3: CASSLAAFTSYEQYF
DNA: TGTGCCAGCAGCTTGGCAGCCTTTACCTCCTACGAGCAGTACTTC

size: .
D: .
J: TRBJ2-1
V: TRBV4-3
CDR3: CASTQDDESPNTNNEQFF
DNA: TGCGCCAGCACCCAAGATGATGAATCCCCCAATACTAACAATGAGCAGTTCTTC

size: .
D: .
J: TRBJ1-2
V: TRBV29-1
CDR3: CSVGEENYGYTF
DNA: TGCAGCGTTGGGGAGGAGAACTATGGCTACACCTTC

size: few
D: .
J: TRBJ2-7
V: TRBV20-1
CDR3: CSARDLEWESTYEQYF
DNA: TGCAGTGCTAGAGATCTCGAGTGGGAATCTACCTACGAGCAGTACTTC

size: .
D: TRBD2
J: TRBJ2-5
V: TRBV10-3
CDR3: CAISEGSTSGGGETQYF
DNA: TGTGCCATCAGTGAAGGTTCGACTAGCGGGGGGGGAGAGACCCAGTACTTC

size: few
D: .
J: TRBJ2-1
V: TRBV5-8
CDR3: CASTLWGRNEQFF
DNA: TGTGCCAGCACCCTTTGGGGGAGGAATGAGCAGTTCTTC

size: .
D: .
J: TRBJ1-2
V: TRBV5-1
CDR3: CASSLDGLSGYGYTF
DNA: TGCGCCAGCAGCTTGGATGGCCTCTCGGGCTATGGCTACACCTTC

size: few
D: .
J: TRBJ2-2
V: TRBV7-9
CDR3: CASSLRGTNTGELFF
DNA: TGTGCCAGCAGCTTACGGGGGACGAACACCGGGGAGCTGTTTTTT

size: .
D: TRBD1
J: TRBJ1-5
V: TRBV6-2/TRBV6-3
CDR3: CASSYAGGYQPQHF
DNA: TGTGCCAGCAGTTACGCAGGGGGTTATCAGCCCCAGCATTTT

size: many
D: .
J: TRBJ1-1
V: TRBV12-3/TRBV12-4
CDR3: CASSFAEGTEAFF
DNA: TGTGCCAGCAGTTTTGCGGAGGGGACTGAAGCTTTCTTT

size: many
D: .
J: TRBJ2-1
V: TRBV4-3
CDR3: CASSQDRPSSYNEQFF
DNA: TGCGCCAGCAGCCAAGATAGGCCGAGCTCCTACAATGAGCAGTTCTTC

size: .
D: .
J: TRBJ2-5
V: TRBV6-2/TRBV6-3
CDR3: CASGVRTVETQYF
DNA: TGTGCCAGCGGGGTCAGGACAGTAGAGACCCAGTACTTC

size: many
D: .
J: TRBJ1-6
V: TRBV3-1
CDR3: CASSQVGGNSPLHF
DNA: TGTGCCAGCAGCCAAGTGGGGGGGAATTCACCCCTCCACTTT